The 28 T cell receptor beta chains presented below share a single source sample, sequenced in a study of T cells in Graves' hyperthyroidism and ophthalmopathy. RNA transcripts served as the template for amplifying TCR beta CDR3 regions. A first-round RT-PCR of the TCR CDR3 used the HTBI primer set. TCRdb reanalysed the multiplex PCR reads using MiXCR and keeps one entry per CDR3 protein. The sample has some 560,000 distinct CDR3 sequences, roughly 14% seen once. Input material: blood. The receptors derive from a woman aged 25 to 39 with Graves' hyperthyroidism.

The chain has TRBV10-1 and TRBJ2-2; possible D gene TRBD1, 5 bases. Germline assignment: CDR1 WNHNN and CDR2 SYGVQD (reference sequence). Trimming removed 6 bases from V and 7 bases from J, with 15 bases in between. The CDR3 sequence is 14 residues long. CDR3 in amino acids: CASRAGLEVGELFF. The CDR3 bases are TGCGCCAGCAGAGCAGGGTTGGAAGTCGGGGAGCTGTTTTTT.

This clonotype was counted at least ten times. The chain recombines TRBV20-1 with TRBJ2-3; the D is unclear. Deletions cut 3 bases from V and 6 bases from J, with 13 bases between. Per germline, CDR1 DFQATT and CDR2 SNEGSKA (reference sequence). The CDR3 length is 13 residues. The CDR3 protein is CSASPTIGDTQYF. DNA of the CDR3: TGCAGTGCTAGCCCCACGATCGGCGATACGCAGTATTTT.

This clonotype was picked up a small number of times. The chain employs TRBV25-1 and TRBJ2-2; D gene uncertain. Trimming took off 7 bases at V and 6 bases at J, with 6 bases between the two ends. The V gene's germline CDR1 is MGHDK and CDR2 SYGVNS. This CDR3 region has 11 residues. CDR3 in DNA: TGTGCCAGCAATGGTCCCGGGGAGCTGTTTTTT. Translated, it gives CASNGPGELFF.

This chain joins TRBV15 and TRBJ2-1; D possibly matches TRBD1 or TRBD2 (5 bases each). This CDR3 comprises 16 residues. Germline CDR1 is LNHNV and CDR2 is YYDKDF (reference sequence). V lost 0 bases and J lost 4, with 13 bases in between. CDR3 loop: CATSRDSLGVYNEQFF. CDR3 nucleotides: TGTGCCACCAGCAGAGATAGTCTGGGGGTATACAATGAGCAGTTCTTC. The complete variable domain, with remaining parts taken from reference TRBV15 and TRBJ2-1, reads DAMVIQNPRYQVTQFGKPVTLSCSQTLNHNVMYWYQQKSSQAPKLLFHYYDKDFNNEADTPDNFQSRRPNTSFCFLDIRSPGLGDTAMYLCATSRDSLGVYNEQFFGPGTRLTVL.

This clonotype was detected a few times. The chain links TRBV25-1 to TRBJ2-7; 10 nucleotides line up with TRBD2. J lost 6 bases, V lost 5 bases, and 10 bases had no gene match. The germline V gene encodes CDR1 MGHDK and CDR2 SYGVNS. This CDR3 has 15 residues. The CDR3, as DNA: TGTGCCAGCAGTCCCCCTAGCGGGAGCTTCTCCGAGCAGTACTTC. Amino acid sequence: CASSPPSGSFSEQYF.

This clonotype was found many times. The chain is built from TRBV20-1 and TRBJ2-3, with 8 bases that match TRBD2. The germline gives CDR1 DFQATT, CDR2 SNEGSKA (reference sequence). J lost 0 bases, V lost 5 bases, and 7 bases had no gene match. This CDR3 contains 15 residues. The CDR3 protein is CSAARAGESTDTQYF. For the CDR3, the DNA is TGCAGTGCTGCAAGAGCGGGAGAAAGCACAGATACGCAGTATTTT.

This sequence joins TRBV20-1 and TRBJ2-3; no firm D call. V was trimmed by 0 bases and J by 2 bases, leaving 12 bases between them. Germline values: CDR1 DFQATT, CDR2 SNEGSKA (reference sequence). The CDR3 has 15 residues. CDR3: CSARDLFYSTDTQYF. CDR3 coding DNA: TGCAGTGCTAGAGATCTCTTCTACTCCACAGATACGCAGTATTTT.

Ten or more counts support this clonotype. This chain joins TRBV28 and TRBJ2-7; possibly TRBD1 or TRBD2 for D (6 bases each). With 6 bases removed from V and 3 bases from J, the gap between germline ends came to 15 bases. The V gene's germline CDR1 is MDHEN and CDR2 SYDVKM. The CDR3 runs to 14 residues. The CDR3 DNA reads TGTGCCAGCAGCCCCGGGGGACATCTCTACGAGCAGTACTTC. Encoded protein: CASSPGGHLYEQYF. Looking up the rest from reference TRBV28 and TRBJ2-7 gives the full variable domain: DVKVTQSSRYLVKRTGEKVFLECVQDMDHENMFWYRQDPGLGLRLIYFSYDVKMKEKGDIPEGYSVSREKKERFSLILESASTNQTSMYLCASSPGGHLYEQYFGPGTRLTVT.

This chain joins TRBV12-3 or TRBV12-4 and TRBJ2-2; no firm D call. The CDR3 runs to 13 residues. The V and J ends lost 3 bases and 4 bases respectively, with 6 bases between them. The CDR3 region has the DNA TGTGCCAGCAGTTTTCAAAGCACCGGGGAGCTGTTTTTT. This gives the protein CASSFQSTGELFF.

A few counts support this clonotype. The chain carries TRBV6-1 and TRBJ1-3, with D unclear. Germline CDR1 and CDR2: MNHNS and SASEGT. The CDR3 contains 14 residues. The V and J ends lost 5 bases and 0 bases respectively, with 8 bases between them. CDR3 residues: CASSTPSSGNTIYF. The DNA of the CDR3 is TGTGCCAGCAGTACACCGAGCTCTGGAAACACCATATATTTT.

This clonotype was recorded many times. The rearrangement joins TRBV18 to TRBJ1-2; tentative D call: TRBD1 (6 bases). The V gene's germline CDR1 is KGHSH and CDR2 LQKENI. The V gene lost 5 bases and the J gene lost 7 bases, with 20 bases spanning the gap. CDR3 length: 15 residues. The CDR3 loop reads CASSDQTGPGSGYTF. The CDR3 bases are TGTGCCAGCTCAGACCAGACAGGCCCCGGTTCTGGCTACACCTTC.

The CDR3 DNA sequence: TGTGCCAGTAGTACCGGGACTTACAACGGGGATACGCAGTATTTT. Translated, it gives CASSTGTYNGDTQYF. V usage is TRBV19 and J usage is TRBJ2-3; D is possibly TRBD2 (6 bases). Trimming removed 4 bases at V and 6 bases at J, with 17 bases between. The CDR3 loop spans 15 amino acids. The germline CDR1 and CDR2 sequences are LNHDA and SQIVND (reference sequence).

This clonotype was seen many times. The V call is TRBV20-1, the J call TRBJ1-1, with D possibly matching TRBD1 (5 bases). Germline V gives CDR1 DFQATT, CDR2 SNEGSKA (reference sequence). Trimming took 0 bases from V and 0 from J, leaving 17 bases between them. The length of the CDR3 is 17 residues. This chain's CDR3 is CSARERYKGTMNTEAFF. DNA of the CDR3: TGCAGTGCTAGAGAGCGTTACAAAGGGACTATGAACACTGAAGCTTTCTTT.

This clonotype has only a few counts. The genes are TRBV20-1 and TRBJ2-1; D unclear. CDR1 is DFQATT and CDR2 is SNEGSKA in the germline V gene (reference sequence). Trimming cost V 0 bases and J 11 bases, with 8 bases left between them. The CDR3 contains 11 residues. This CDR3 reads CSARDFQKQFF. CDR3 nucleotides: TGCAGTGCTAGAGATTTCCAAAAGCAGTTCTTC.

This clonotype has only a few counts. The rearrangement uses TRBV5-1 and TRBJ1-3; 8 bases map to TRBD1. The CDR3 spans 16 residues. Germline V gene sequence: CDR1 SGHRS, CDR2 YFSETQ. V dropped 2 bases and J dropped 0; count of bases not matched to a gene: 4. This chain's CDR3 is CASSFLGTGSGNTIYF. The DNA for the CDR3 is TGCGCCAGCAGCTTTCTCGGGACAGGCTCTGGAAACACCATATATTTT.

This clonotype has more than one count but fewer than ten. The CDR3 region has the DNA TGTGCCAGCAGCGCGGAAGGTTCAGGTCTTTTCGACGAGCAGTACTTC. This sequence encodes CASSAEGSGLFDEQYF. The chain recombines TRBV9 with TRBJ2-7; the D is unclear. From germline, CDR1 is SGDLS and CDR2 YYNGEE. The CDR3 contains 16 residues. V was trimmed by 3 bases and J by 5 bases, leaving 21 bases between them.

This clonotype was observed a handful of times. In DNA, the CDR3 is TGTGCCAGCAGCTTGGGACGAACGGGAGTTCCCACCGGGGAGCTGTTTTTT. Protein sequence: CASSLGRTGVPTGELFF. This rearrangement joins TRBV7-8 to TRBJ2-2; D possibly corresponds to TRBD2 (6 bases). The CDR3 is 17 residues long. Germline loops: CDR1 SGHVS, CDR2 FQNEAQ. The V end lost 3 bases, the J end lost 4 bases, and 18 bases lay between the germline ends. Looking up the rest from reference TRBV7-8 and TRBJ2-2 gives the full variable domain: GAGVSQSPRYKVAKRGQDVALRCDPISGHVSLFWYQQALGQGPEFLTYFQNEAQLDKSGLPSDRFFAERPEGSVSTLKIQRTQQEDSAVYLCASSLGRTGVPTGELFFGEGSRLTVL.

This clonotype was counted many times. The CDR3 loop is CSGREPSTNEKLFF. CDR3 in DNA: TGCAGTGGCAGGGAGCCTTCAACTAATGAAAAACTGTTTTTT. This chain links TRBV20-1 with TRBJ1-4, with D possibly matching TRBD1 (5 bases). The CDR3 extends over 14 amino acids. The V end was cut by 7 bases, the J end by 0 bases, with 12 bases between. Germline CDR1 is DFQATT and CDR2 is SNEGSKA (reference sequence).

This chain joins TRBV19 and TRBJ1-2; D is unresolved. Germline V CDR1 and CDR2: LNHDA, SQIVND (reference sequence). V was pared by 6 bases and J by 6 bases, with 5 bases between. The CDR3 sequence is 10 residues long. Written as DNA, the CDR3 is TGTGCCAGTAGCGAGAATGGCTACACCTTC. It encodes CASSENGYTF.

This clonotype was observed at least ten times. The genes are TRBV11-3 and TRBJ2-1, with D maybe TRBD1 (6 bases). The CDR3 extends over 12 amino acids. Germline V gene sequence: CDR1 SGHNT, CDR2 YENEEA. With 5 bases removed from V and 10 bases from J, the gap between germline ends came to 12 bases. As DNA, the CDR3 is TGTGCCAGCAGCGCGGACAGCTCGGAGCAGTTCTTC. Protein product: CASSADSSEQFF.

There are many counts of this clonotype. J is TRBJ2-7 and V is TRBV7-2; the D call may be TRBD1 or TRBD2 (5 bases each). CDR3 length equals 15 residues. Germline V lookup: CDR1 SGHTA, CDR2 FQGNSA. Trimming left V 3 bases short and J 1 base short, with 13 bases between. The CDR3 nucleotides are TGTGCCAGCAGCTTTCGGGTCGGGGCATCCTACGAGCAGTACTTC. It yields the protein CASSFRVGASYEQYF.

This clonotype was recorded a few times. The V call is TRBV9, the J call TRBJ2-2; D gene uncertain. V lost 0 bases and J lost 5, with 11 bases in between. Germline values: CDR1 SGDLS, CDR2 YYNGEE. The CDR3 has 15 amino acids. CDR3 sequence: CASSVDPETTGELFF. CDR3 in DNA: TGTGCCAGCAGCGTAGACCCGGAAACGACCGGGGAGCTGTTTTTT.

This clonotype has a handful of counts. An end of the junction differs from the germline gene, which may be a read error. V gene TRBV4-3 combines with J gene TRBJ2-7; possible D gene TRBD2, 6 bases. The CDR3 is made up of 16 amino acids. In germline, CDR1 is LGHNA, CDR2 YSLEER. CDR3 sequence: CASSPKEGGAAYGQYF. CDR3 DNA sequence: TGCGCCAGCAGCCCGAAGGAGGGCGGGGCCGCCTACGGGCAGTACTTC.

V gene TRBV6-2 or TRBV6-3 combines with J gene TRBJ2-2, with 9 bases identical to TRBD1. Per germline, CDR1 MNHEY and CDR2 SVGEGT. V was pared by 4 bases and J by 5 bases, with 14 bases of the junction left unmatched. The CDR3 runs to 18 residues. The CDR3 loop reads CASSSPLPGQGVTGELFF. CDR3 coding DNA: TGTGCCAGCAGTTCTCCTCTCCCGGGACAGGGAGTAACCGGGGAGCTGTTTTTT.

The table lists this clonotype with many counts. The gene calls are TRBV27 and TRBJ2-1; 7 nucleotides align to TRBD2. This CDR3 spans 14 amino acids. Per germline, CDR1 MNHEY and CDR2 SMNVEV (reference sequence). V shed 5 bases, J shed 7 bases, and the junction held 8 bases outside the gene matches. CDR3 region: CASSAMTGGNEQFF. CDR3 nucleotides: TGTGCCAGCAGTGCAATGACCGGGGGGAATGAGCAGTTCTTC.

This clonotype was recorded many times. J is TRBJ1-2 and V is TRBV27, with D unclear. CDR3 length equals 15 residues. Trimming cost V 5 bases and J 3 bases, with 16 bases left between them. CDR1 is MNHEY and CDR2 is SMNVEV in the germline V gene (reference sequence). DNA for the CDR3: TGTGCCAGCAGTGCCCGATTTACGCGGGACTATGGCTACACCTTC. It codes for CASSARFTRDYGYTF.

This clonotype has ten or more counts. The CDR3 DNA reads TGTGCCAGCAGTGAAGTGCGGGACAGTCTCTATGGCTACACCTTC. It translates to CASSEVRDSLYGYTF. The V call is TRBV6-1, the J call TRBJ1-2, with 7 bases that match TRBD1. This CDR3 is 15 amino acids long. Germline trimming cut 1 base from V and 4 bases from J; bases unmatched to any gene: 6. Germline-derived CDR1 and CDR2 are MNHNS and SASEGT.

This clonotype appeared a few times. In nucleotides, the CDR3 is TGCGCCAGCAGTCAGGGGGTGGAGGGTTCACCCCTCCACTTT. Protein: CASSQGVEGSPLHF. The J gene is TRBJ1-6, the V gene TRBV4-3, with 7 bases fitting TRBD1. Losses at the gene ends were 6 bases for V and 9 bases for J; bases not matched to a gene: 8. Germline loops: CDR1 LGHNA, CDR2 YSLEER. The CDR3 has 14 amino acids.